The clone carrying this T cell receptor beta chain has just one count. The data originate from a study of T cell responses to AZD1222 COVID-19 vaccine. Sequenced by immunoSEQ multiplex PCR; TCRdb stores in-frame clones only, minus some. The sample yields about 190,000 clones, approximately 92% seen once. The CDR3 is made up of 14 amino acids. In germline, CDR1 is MDHEN, CDR2 SYDVKM. V trimming: 3 bases; J trimming: 5 bases; junction bases outside the gene matches: 1. The TCR was taken from an adult in good health. The J gene is TRBJ1-6, the V gene TRBV28, with TRBD1 identical over 7 bases. Material: peripheral blood, obtained on day 0 of AZD1222 vaccination. DNA for the CDR3: TGTGCCAGCAGTTTGGGGACAGATAATTCACCCCTCCACTTT. Protein sequence: CASSLGTDNSPLHF. Full variable domain (rest looked up from reference TRBV28 and TRBJ1-6): DVKVTQSSRYLVKRTGEKVFLECVQDMDHENMFWYRQDPGLGLRLIYFSYDVKMKEKGDIPEGYSVSREKKERFSLILESASTNQTSMYLCASSLGTDNSPLHFGNGTRLTVT.